The clone carrying this T cell receptor (beta chain) was seen ten or more times. The antigen is not known. The source of the sample is a study of T cells after yellow fever vaccination. Study-wide background: Preparation of the low-cell-number fractions used SMART-Seq v4 Ultra Low Input.

TCR cDNA, made by 5'RACE template switching, carried an added universal primer site and UMIs. TCRdb re-called the 5' RACE reads through MiXCR, storing one row per CDR3 protein. The top ten hold 2.5% to 4% of the sample, which has about 320,000 distinct CDR3 sequences, over 8.5% seen once. This CDR3 comprises 15 residues. CDR1 and CDR2 (germline): LGHNA, YSLEER. V dropped 0 bases and J dropped 4; count of bases not matched to a gene: 3. Study-level points and caveats: Most primary-vaccination clones reappeared after the booster (about 96% CD4, roughly 88% CD8).

This sample comprised CD4+ T cells sorted from PBMCs, obtained 45 days after the yellow fever booster vaccination. This sequence joins TRBV4-3 and TRBJ1-5, with 7 bases identical to TRBD1. This receptor was obtained from a young man who received the YFV17D yellow fever vaccine. CDR3 loop: CASSQDGTVNQPQHF. In DNA, the CDR3 is TGCGCCAGCAGCCAAGACGGGACAGTGAATCAGCCCCAGCATTTT.